Listed below are T cell receptor beta chains from one sample, sequenced in a study of T cells after yellow fever vaccination. Using its own MiXCR run on the 5' RACE reads, TCRdb lists one record per CDR3 protein. The data contain roughly 340,000 distinct CDR3 sequences, 3% to 4.5% of them singletons. Sequences were derived from PBMCs, sampled 5 days after the yellow fever booster vaccination. The receptors here all came from a young man who received the YFV17D yellow fever vaccine. Each CDR3 is given with its conserved first and last residue. Fields, in order: V gene, J gene, CDR3 length, D gene, clone size, CDR3 protein, CDR3 DNA. The D gene is left open where the match is weak. Expanded clones are given a class, and other clones once, few, many or no size at all.

TRBV5-1	TRBJ2-1	16	NA	few	CASSLEGGGQYNEQFF	TGCGCCAGCAGCTTGGAGGGGGGGGGCCAGTACAATGAGCAGTTCTTC
TRBV23-1	TRBJ1-2	18	NA	NA	CASSQSIGTSICNYGYTF	TGCGCCAGCAGTCAATCCATCGGCACTTCCATCTGCAACTATGGCTACACCTTC
TRBV29-1	TRBJ2-3	13	TRBD2	many	CSVDRGGTDTQYF	TGCAGCGTTGACCGGGGGGGCACAGATACGCAGTATTTT
TRBV7-7	TRBJ2-5	13	NA	NA	CASSSDAGETQYF	TGTGCCAGCAGCTCTGACGCGGGAGAGACCCAGTACTTC
TRBV6-5	TRBJ1-2	14	NA	NA	CATSFLVGNYGYTF	TGTGCCACCAGTTTTTTAGTTGGAAACTATGGCTACACCTTC
TRBV20-1	TRBJ2-7	14	NA	NA	CSAIPGGPSYEQYF	TGCAGTGCAATCCCCGGGGGGCCCTCCTACGAGCAGTACTTC
TRBV19	TRBJ2-5	15	NA	many	CASSRGPGFQETQYF	TGTGCCAGTAGTCGGGGGCCGGGGTTCCAAGAGACCCAGTACTTC
TRBV11-2	TRBJ2-2	15	TRBD2	many	CASWGGLALTGELFF	TGTGCCAGCTGGGGGGGACTAGCGCTCACCGGGGAGCTGTTTTTT
TRBV6-1	TRBJ1-1	15	TRBD1	few	CASSEVRQGGTEVFF	TGTGCCAGCAGTGAAGTTAGACAGGGAGGGACTGAAGTTTTCTTT
TRBV27	TRBJ2-6	18	TRBD1	NA	CASSPSGTGGSGANVLTF	TGTGCCAGCAGTCCTTCCGGGACAGGGGGCTCTGGGGCCAACGTCCTGACTTTC
TRBV3-1	TRBJ1-5	14	NA	many	CASSHGRRNQPQHF	TGTGCCAGCAGCCACGGACGGCGCAATCAGCCCCAGCATTTT
TRBV5-1	TRBJ1-5	15	NA	few	CATRRAGPRNQPQHF	TGCGCCACCAGACGGGCAGGGCCAAGGAATCAGCCCCAGCATTTT
TRBV20-1	TRBJ2-3	14	TRBD1	NA	CSATPGGAGYTQYF	TGCAGTGCTACTCCAGGGGGCGCGGGGTATACGCAGTATTTT
TRBV5-1	TRBJ1-3	16	TRBD1	NA	CASSPRWTGAGNTIYF	TGCGCCAGCAGCCCCCGATGGACAGGGGCTGGAAACACCATATATTTT
TRBV15	TRBJ2-7	13	NA	few	CATSVQGGYEQYF	TGTGCCACCAGCGTACAGGGTGGGTACGAGCAGTACTTC
TRBV4-1	TRBJ2-2	15	NA	many	CASRAGWGKTGELFF	TGCGCCAGCAGAGCAGGGTGGGGGAAAACCGGGGAGCTGTTTTTT
TRBV20-1	TRBJ2-7	14	NA	many	CSALHGAEPYEQYF	TGCAGTGCTCTCCACGGGGCCGAACCCTACGAGCAGTACTTC
TRBV18	TRBJ1-2	17	TRBD1	many	CASSPGQVRFLNYGYTF	TGTGCCAGCTCACCCGGACAGGTCAGGTTTCTAAACTATGGCTACACCTTC